This T cell receptor beta chain emerged from a study of post-analysis software for immune sequencing data. Whole-study findings and limits: The study found TRBV5-6, TRBV5-1 and TRBV20-1 among 5 or 6 TRBV segments more frequent in patients than controls.

Germline assignment: CDR1 SGHRS and CDR2 YFSETQ. The CDR3 loop spans 15 amino acids. V shed 2 bases and J 0 bases; nucleotides not matched to a gene: 1. Researchers reported that TCR beta cDNA libraries carried unique molecular identifiers. MiXCR, run by TCRdb on the PCR reads, gives a single entry per CDR3 protein. The sample includes some 890,000 distinct CDR3 sequences, approximately 50% of them seen just once. About this clonotype: Its antigen is not identified.

Sequenced: blood. The sequence derives from a girl aged 5-17 years with multiple sclerosis. The chain joins TRBV5-1 to TRBJ2-1; 8 bases line up with TRBD2. Here the CDR3 DNA reads TGCGCCAGCAGCTTTAGCGGGACCTCCTACAATGAGCAGTTCTTC. It codes for CASSFSGTSYNEQFF.